This T cell receptor beta chain was identified in a study of cytomegalovirus exposure and HLA in healthy donors. Findings and caveats of the study: Sequencing depth across donors, presence/absence analyses assumed, was roughly uniform. TCR beta sequences reportedly predicted the HLA-A and HLA-B alleles of most subjects accurately. A few CMV-associated chains proved CMV antigen-specific in vitro.

J gave up 5 bases and V 2 bases, and 11 bases lay outside the gene matches. The CDR3 loop spans 16 amino acids. Germline values: CDR1 SEHNR, CDR2 FQNEAQ (reference sequence). Comments on this clone: Its antigen is currently unknown.

Primers: 60 Vbeta forward and 13 Jbeta reverse. Generated by immunoSEQ multiplex PCR, the TCRdb table keeps only in-frame clones and is missing some. The sample has about 130,000 clones, roughly 80% seen once. The TCR was taken from a male donor in good health and CMV-seropositive. The sequencing input was PBMCs. The rearrangement uses TRBV7-9 and TRBJ2-5; the match to TRBD1 covers 7 bases. The CDR3 DNA follows: TGTGCCAGCAGCTTATCGCTGGACAGGCGGATTGAGACCCAGTACTTC. The encoded protein is CASSLSLDRRIETQYF.